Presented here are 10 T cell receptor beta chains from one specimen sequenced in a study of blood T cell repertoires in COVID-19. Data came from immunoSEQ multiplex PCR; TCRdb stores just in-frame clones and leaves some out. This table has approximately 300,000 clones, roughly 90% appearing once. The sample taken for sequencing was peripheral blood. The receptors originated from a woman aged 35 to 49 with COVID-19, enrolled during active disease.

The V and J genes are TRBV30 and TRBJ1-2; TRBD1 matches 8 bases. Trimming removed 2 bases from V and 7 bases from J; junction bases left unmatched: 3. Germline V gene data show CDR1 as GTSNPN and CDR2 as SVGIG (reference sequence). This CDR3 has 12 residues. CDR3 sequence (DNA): TGTGCCTGGAGTCACGGACAGGGTGGCTACACCTTC. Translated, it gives CAWSHGQGGYTF.

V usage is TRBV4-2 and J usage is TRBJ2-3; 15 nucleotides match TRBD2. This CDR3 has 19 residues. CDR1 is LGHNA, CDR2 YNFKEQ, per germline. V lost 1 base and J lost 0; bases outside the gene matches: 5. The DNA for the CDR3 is TGTGCCAGCAGCCAAGTTCGGACTAGCGGGAGGGCCAGCACAGATACGCAGTATTTT. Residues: CASSQVRTSGRASTDTQYF.

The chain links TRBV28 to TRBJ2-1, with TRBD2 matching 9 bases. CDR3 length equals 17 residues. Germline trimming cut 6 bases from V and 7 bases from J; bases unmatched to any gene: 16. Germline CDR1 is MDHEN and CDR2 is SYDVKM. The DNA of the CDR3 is TGTGCCAGCAGCTCTCCGGGACTAGCAGCAGGAGGTAATGAGCAGTTCTTC. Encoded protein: CASSSPGLAAGGNEQFF.

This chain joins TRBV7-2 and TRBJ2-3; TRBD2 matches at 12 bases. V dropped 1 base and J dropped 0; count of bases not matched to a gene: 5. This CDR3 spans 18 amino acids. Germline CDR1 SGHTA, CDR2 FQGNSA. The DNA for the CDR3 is TGTGCCAGCAGCTTAGTGACTAGCGGGGGACTAAGCACAGATACGCAGTATTTT. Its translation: CASSLVTSGGLSTDTQYF.

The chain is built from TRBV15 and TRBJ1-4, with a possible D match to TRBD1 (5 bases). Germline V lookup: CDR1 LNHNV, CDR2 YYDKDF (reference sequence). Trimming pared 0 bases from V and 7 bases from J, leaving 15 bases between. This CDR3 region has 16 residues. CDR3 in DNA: TGTGCCACCAGCAGAGAAAAGGGGCGAGTCGCTGAAAAACTGTTTTTT. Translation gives CATSREKGRVAEKLFF.

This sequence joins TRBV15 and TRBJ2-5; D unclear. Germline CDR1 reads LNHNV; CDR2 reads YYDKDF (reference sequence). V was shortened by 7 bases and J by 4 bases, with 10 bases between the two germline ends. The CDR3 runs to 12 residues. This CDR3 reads CATMDRRETQYF. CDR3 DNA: TGTGCCACCATGGATCGGAGAGAGACCCAGTACTTC.

CDR3 amino acids: CAWSTPGEHYGYTF. CDR3 nucleotide sequence: TGTGCCTGGAGTACCCCTGGGGAGCACTATGGCTACACCTTC. V is TRBV30 and J is TRBJ1-2, with D uncertain. Germline V gene data show CDR1 as GTSNPN and CDR2 as SVGIG (reference sequence). The CDR3 totals 14 residues. The ends were cut back, 2 bases at V and 3 bases at J, with 13 bases in the middle.

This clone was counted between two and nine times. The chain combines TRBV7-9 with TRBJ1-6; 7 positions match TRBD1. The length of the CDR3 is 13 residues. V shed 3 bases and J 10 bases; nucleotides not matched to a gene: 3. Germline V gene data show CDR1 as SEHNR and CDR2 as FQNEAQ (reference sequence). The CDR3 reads CASSFTGESPLHF. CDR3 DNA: TGTGCCAGCAGCTTCACAGGGGAATCACCCCTCCACTTT. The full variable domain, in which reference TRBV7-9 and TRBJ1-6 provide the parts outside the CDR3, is DTGVSQNPRHKITKRGQNVTFRCDPISEHNRLYWYRQTLGQGPEFLTYFQNEAQLEKSRLLSDRFSAERPKGSFSTLEIQRTEQGDSAMYLCASSFTGESPLHFGNGTRLTVT.

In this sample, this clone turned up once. The CDR3 sequence is CAWSVLETDAYEQYF. DNA for the CDR3: TGTGCCTGGAGTGTACTCGAGACAGATGCCTACGAGCAGTACTTC. The V gene is TRBV30, the J gene TRBJ2-7; maybe TRBD1 (5 bases). V was shortened by 0 bases and J by 2 bases, with 14 bases between the two germline ends. Germline V CDR1 and CDR2: GTSNPN, SVGIG (reference sequence). The CDR3 totals 15 residues.

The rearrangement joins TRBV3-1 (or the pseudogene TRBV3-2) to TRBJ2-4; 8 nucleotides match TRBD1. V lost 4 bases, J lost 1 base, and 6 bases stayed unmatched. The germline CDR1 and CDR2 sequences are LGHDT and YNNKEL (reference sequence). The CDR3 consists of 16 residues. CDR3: CASSPRTGQAKNIQYF. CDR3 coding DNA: TGTGCCAGCAGCCCCCGGACAGGGCAGGCCAAAAACATTCAGTACTTC.